Presented here are 5 T cell receptor beta chains from one specimen sequenced in a study of T-cell reconstitution after alpha-beta-depleted transplantation in children. It was with unique molecular identifiers that the TCRbeta library was prepared. TCRdb re-derived calls from the PCR reads in MiXCR, one entry per CDR3 protein. The top ten hold 28% of the sample, which has just over 950,000 distinct CDR3 sequences, roughly 29% seen once. The specimen comprised PBMCs, mostly from graft donor cells, sampled 360 days after TCRalphabeta/CD19-depleted stem cell transplant. All receptors derive from a boy less than two years old who had a stem cell transplant for SCID, so the T cells may come from the graft donor.

In this sample, this clonotype turned up a few times. The gene calls are TRBV10-3 and TRBJ2-1; 10 positions match TRBD2. CDR1 and CDR2 (germline): ENHRY, SYGVKD. The V gene end was trimmed by 0 bases and the J gene end by 3 bases; junction bases not matched to a gene: 11. CDR3 length: 19 amino acids. CDR3 in amino acids: CAISESERGGPTLYNEQFF. The CDR3 DNA reads TGTGCCATCAGTGAGTCCGAGCGGGGGGGCCCGACCCTCTACAATGAGCAGTTCTTC.

J is TRBJ1-1 and V is TRBV5-1, with unresolved D. CDR1 SGHRS and CDR2 YFSETQ come from the germline V gene. The CDR3 length is 13 residues. Trimming cost V 5 bases and J 3 bases, with 11 bases left between them. CDR3 bases: TGCGCCAGCAGTCACCCCAGCTACACTGAAGCTTTCTTT. Amino acids: CASSHPSYTEAFF.

A few counts support this clonotype. The rearrangement links TRBV29-1 to TRBJ1-1; TRBD1 might be the D (5 bases). There are 11 residues in the CDR3. Germline V lookup: CDR1 SQVTM, CDR2 ANQGSEA. Between the trimmed V and J ends, which lost 4 bases and 7 bases, there was a span of 10 bases. CDR3 residues: CSVGTGVEAFF. The DNA of the CDR3 is TGCAGCGTTGGGACGGGGGTTGAAGCTTTCTTT.

Only a few counts were recorded for this clonotype. The V and J genes are TRBV29-1 and TRBJ2-7; D might be TRBD1 (6 bases). Trimming removed 2 bases at V and 5 bases at J, with 13 bases between. There are 13 residues in the CDR3. Germline CDR1 and CDR2: SQVTM and ANQGSEA. CDR3 in DNA: TGCAGCGTTGAATGGGACAACAGGCACGAGCAGTACTTC. It yields the protein CSVEWDNRHEQYF.

This clonotype was recorded a few times. V gene TRBV12-3 or TRBV12-4 combines with J gene TRBJ2-1, with 10 bases lining up with TRBD2. The CDR3 spans 15 residues. The junction had 9 bases not matched to a gene; V was cut back by 5 bases and J by 8 bases. CDR3 DNA: TGTGCCAGCAGTAGATGGACTAGCGGCACTGATGAGCAGTTCTTC. Translation: CASSRWTSGTDEQFF.